The source of this TCR beta chain is a study of blood T cell repertoires in COVID-19. In the study overall: Material from acute and convalescent COVID-19 was sourced from the United States, Italy and Spain. PBMCs, B-cell-depleted T cells, or T cells were the source of the cDNA or gDNA that made up the material.

This CDR3 has 14 residues. Germline-derived CDR1 and CDR2 are KGHSH and LQKENI. V was pared by 3 bases and J by 4 bases, with 2 bases of the junction left unmatched. Per the authors' pipeline: Amplification with reference gene primers provided the estimates of nucleated cell counts. The data were produced by immunoSEQ multiplex PCR, yet TCRdb's version contains in-frame clones alone and is incomplete. V, J and clone size are taken as reported in that table, and D and trimming were inferred from the DNA itself. The data hold about 160,000 clones, with roughly 89% observed a single time. Seattle cases were enrolled at active infection and followed longitudinally.

The chain carries TRBV18 and TRBJ2-7; 11 positions agree with TRBD1. Specimen: peripheral blood. The sequence was collected from a woman in her 70s with COVID-19, enrolled during active disease. The CDR3 bases are TGTGCCAGCTCACCCGGGACAGGGGGGTACGAGCAGTACTTC. This codes for CASSPGTGGYEQYF.